The following is a T cell receptor beta chain sequence with its context. Amplification yielded TCR beta CDR3 regions, with RNA transcripts as the source. Primed by the HTBI set, a first-round RT-PCR was run on the TCR CDR3. TCRdb reprocessed the multiplex PCR reads via MiXCR and lists one record per CDR3 protein. This sample yields about 360,000 distinct CDR3 sequences, of which roughly 25% are seen a single time; about 73% belongs to the top ten. Each 10 ml fresh peripheral blood draw supplied the PBMCs. J was trimmed by 6 bases and V by 5 bases; bases with no gene match: 8. Germline V CDR1 and CDR2: MDHEN, SYDVKM. The CDR3 runs to 15 residues. The data are from a study of T cells in Graves' hyperthyroidism and ophthalmopathy.

The receptor comes from a man in his fifties or sixties with Graves' hyperthyroidism. The V gene is TRBV28, the J gene TRBJ2-7, with 12 nucleotides matching TRBD2. Sequencing was performed on blood. CDR3 sequence: CASSRLAGEVPEQYF. The DNA for the CDR3 is TGTGCCAGCAGTAGACTAGCGGGAGAGGTCCCCGAGCAGTACTTC.